The next 9 T cell receptor beta chains were all read from a single sample in a study of PD-L1 blockade in urothelial cancer. Measured with immunoSEQ multiplex PCR; TCRdb has only the in-frame clones, and not every one. The table has over 50,000 clones, just over 85% seen once. The specimen comprised PBMCs, sampled around atezolizumab (anti-PD-L1) treatment. Every receptor here comes from a man aged 50 or older with urothelial cancer.

This chain uses TRBV2 with TRBJ2-3; the match to TRBD2 covers 9 bases. The CDR3 covers 15 residues. V lost 1 base to trimming and J lost 1 base; unmatched junction nucleotides: 0. Germline V gene sequence: CDR1 SNHLY, CDR2 FYNNEI. The CDR3 sequence is CASSEVAGGTDTQYF. For the CDR3, the DNA is TGTGCCAGCAGTGAAGTAGCGGGGGGCACAGATACGCAGTATTTT.

The J gene is TRBJ2-5, the V gene TRBV2; unclear D gene. With the DNA end fitting TRBJ2-7 better, the J assignment may be wrong. Germline CDR1 reads SNHLY; CDR2 reads FYNNEI. This CDR3 region has 14 residues. CDR3 sequence (DNA): TGTGCCAGCAGTTCCTCCTTGCGCCCTCACGAGCAGTACTTC. Translation: CASSSSLRPHEQYF.

The chain recombines TRBV15 with TRBJ1-1; D may be TRBD1 (5 bases). Looked up from germline, CDR1 is LNHNV and CDR2 is YYDKDF (reference sequence). The germline V and J ends were trimmed by 2 bases and 0 bases, with 13 bases remaining between them. This CDR3 has 16 amino acids. CDR3 region: CATSRSWGRMNTEAFF. Here the CDR3 DNA reads TGTGCCACCAGCAGATCCTGGGGCAGAATGAACACTGAAGCTTTCTTT.

This chain connects TRBV15 to TRBJ1-5; D may be TRBD1 (5 bases). The germline gives CDR1 LNHNV, CDR2 YYDKDF (reference sequence). V lost 0 bases and J lost 0, with 9 bases in between. The CDR3 is 16 residues long. The CDR3 region has the DNA TGTGCCACCAGCAGAGAGGACACCTATAGCAATCAGCCCCAGCATTTT. Amino acids: CATSREDTYSNQPQHF. The variable domain in full, with the rest retrieved from reference TRBV15 and TRBJ1-5, is DAMVIQNPRYQVTQFGKPVTLSCSQTLNHNVMYWYQQKSSQAPKLLFHYYDKDFNNEADTPDNFQSRRPNTSFCFLDIRSPGLGDTAMYLCATSREDTYSNQPQHFGDGTRLSIL.

The genes are TRBV19 and TRBJ1-6; 8 nucleotides align to TRBD1. The CDR3 length is 14 residues. V lost 5 bases and J lost 7; bases outside the gene matches: 4. Germline CDR1 and CDR2: LNHDA and SQIVND (reference sequence). CDR3 DNA: TGTGCCAGTAGTGGACAGGGCGAAAATTCACCCCTCCACTTT. This gives the protein CASSGQGENSPLHF. The variable domain in full, completed from reference TRBV19 and TRBJ1-6, reads DGGITQSPKYLFRKEGQNVTLSCEQNLNHDAMYWYRQDPGQGLRLIYYSQIVNDFQKGDIAEGYSVSREKKESFPLTVTSAQKNPTAFYLCASSGQGENSPLHFGNGTRLTVT.

The chain combines TRBV6-5 with TRBJ1-5; 7 nucleotides agree with TRBD1. The CDR3 is made up of 13 amino acids. V lost 6 bases, J lost 4 bases, and 3 bases stayed unmatched. Germline V gene sequence: CDR1 MNHEY, CDR2 SVGAGI. The CDR3, as DNA: TGTGCCAGCAGGGGACAGCGGAATCAGCCCCAGCATTTT. This sequence encodes CASRGQRNQPQHF.

There are a few counts of this clone. The CDR3 here is CASSLAGGFGGYTF. CDR3 nucleotides: TGTGCCAGCAGCTTAGCGGGCGGGTTTGGTGGCTACACCTTC. The chain couples TRBV7-6 to TRBJ1-2; D not resolved. This CDR3 region has 14 residues. Trimming took off 0 bases at V and 7 bases at J, with 12 bases between the two ends. The germline V gene encodes CDR1 SGHVS and CDR2 FNYEAQ.

The CDR3 reads CASSFRTAASGANVLTF. In nucleotides, the CDR3 is TGCGCCAGCAGTTTCCGGACAGCCGCCTCTGGGGCCAACGTCCTGACTTTC. The chain employs TRBV5-1 and TRBJ2-6, with a tentative D call TRBD1 (6 bases). Trimming cost V 5 bases and J 0 bases, with 15 bases left between them. The CDR3 loop spans 17 amino acids. The V gene's germline CDR1 is SGHRS and CDR2 YFSETQ. Full variable domain (missing parts from reference TRBV5-1 and TRBJ2-6): KAGVTQTPRYLIKTRGQQVTLSCSPISGHRSVSWYQQTPGQGLQFLFEYFSETQRNKGNFPGRFSGRQFSNSRSEMNVSTLELGDSALYLCASSFRTAASGANVLTFGAGSRLTVL.

The chain joins TRBV15 to TRBJ1-5; D remains ambiguous. The germline V and J ends were trimmed by 0 bases and 4 bases, with 13 bases remaining between them. The germline V gene encodes CDR1 LNHNV and CDR2 YYDKDF (reference sequence). This CDR3 has 16 residues. The CDR3 DNA reads TGTGCCACCAGCAGAGAGTCTACCCGATTAAATCAGCCCCAGCATTTT. Translated: CATSRESTRLNQPQHF.